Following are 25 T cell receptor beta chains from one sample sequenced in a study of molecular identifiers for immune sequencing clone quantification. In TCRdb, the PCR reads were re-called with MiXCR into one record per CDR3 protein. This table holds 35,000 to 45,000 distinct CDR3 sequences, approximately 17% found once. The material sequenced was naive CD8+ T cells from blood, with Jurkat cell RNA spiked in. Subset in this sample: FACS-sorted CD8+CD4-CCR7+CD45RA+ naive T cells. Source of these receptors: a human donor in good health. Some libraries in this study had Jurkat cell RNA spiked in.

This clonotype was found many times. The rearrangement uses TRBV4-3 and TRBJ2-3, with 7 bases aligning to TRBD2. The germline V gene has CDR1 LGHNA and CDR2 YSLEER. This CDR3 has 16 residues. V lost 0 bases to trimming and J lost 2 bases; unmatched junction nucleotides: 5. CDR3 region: CASSQDWSGDTDTQYF. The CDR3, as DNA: TGCGCCAGCAGCCAAGACTGGAGCGGGGACACAGATACGCAGTATTTT.

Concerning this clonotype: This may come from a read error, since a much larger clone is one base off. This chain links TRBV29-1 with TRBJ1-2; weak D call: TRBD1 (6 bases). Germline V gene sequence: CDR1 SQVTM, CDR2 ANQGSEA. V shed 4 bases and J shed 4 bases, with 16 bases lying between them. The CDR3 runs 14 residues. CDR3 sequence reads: CSVVSDRLGYGYTF. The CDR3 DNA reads TGCAGCGTTGTTTCCGACAGGTTGGGCTATGGCTACACCTTC.

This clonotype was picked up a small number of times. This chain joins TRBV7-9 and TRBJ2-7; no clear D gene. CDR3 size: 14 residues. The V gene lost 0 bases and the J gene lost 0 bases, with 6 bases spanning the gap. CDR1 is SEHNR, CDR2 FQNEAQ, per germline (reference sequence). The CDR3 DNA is TGTGCCAGCAGCTTAGCGCCTCCCTCCTACGAGCAGTACTTC. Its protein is CASSLAPPSYEQYF.

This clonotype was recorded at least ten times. The CDR3 nucleotides are TGTGCCAGCCAAAACAGGGATTCAATCCCCCACTACGAGCAGTACTTC. It encodes CASQNRDSIPHYEQYF. The V gene is TRBV2, the J gene TRBJ2-7; possible D gene TRBD1, 6 bases. Germline V lookup: CDR1 SNHLY, CDR2 FYNNEI. Trimming shortened V by 8 bases and J by 3 bases, and 23 bases separated the two germline ends. This CDR3 comprises 16 residues.

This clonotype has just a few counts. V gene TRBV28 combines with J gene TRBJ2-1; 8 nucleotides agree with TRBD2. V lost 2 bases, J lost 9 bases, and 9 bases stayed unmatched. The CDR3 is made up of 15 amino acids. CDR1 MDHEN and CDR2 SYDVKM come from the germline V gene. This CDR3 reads CASSLPLAGYAEQFF. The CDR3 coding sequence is TGTGCCAGCAGTTTACCGTTAGCGGGATATGCTGAGCAGTTCTTC. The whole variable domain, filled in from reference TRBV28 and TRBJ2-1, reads DVKVTQSSRYLVKRTGEKVFLECVQDMDHENMFWYRQDPGLGLRLIYFSYDVKMKEKGDIPEGYSVSREKKERFSLILESASTNQTSMYLCASSLPLAGYAEQFFGPGTRLTVL.

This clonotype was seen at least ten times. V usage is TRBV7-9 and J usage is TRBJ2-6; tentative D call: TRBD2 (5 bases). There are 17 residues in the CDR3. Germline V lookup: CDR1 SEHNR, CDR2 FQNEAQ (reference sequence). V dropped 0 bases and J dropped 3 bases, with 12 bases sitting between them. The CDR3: CASSLANWESGANVLTF. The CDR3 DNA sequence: TGTGCCAGCAGCTTAGCTAACTGGGAGAGTGGGGCCAACGTCCTGACTTTC.

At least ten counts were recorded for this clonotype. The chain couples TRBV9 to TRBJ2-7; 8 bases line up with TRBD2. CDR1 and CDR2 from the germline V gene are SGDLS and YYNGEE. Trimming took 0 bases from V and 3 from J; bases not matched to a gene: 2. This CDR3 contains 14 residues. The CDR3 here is CASSVGAGDYEQYF. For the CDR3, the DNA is TGTGCCAGCAGCGTAGGAGCGGGGGACTACGAGCAGTACTTC.

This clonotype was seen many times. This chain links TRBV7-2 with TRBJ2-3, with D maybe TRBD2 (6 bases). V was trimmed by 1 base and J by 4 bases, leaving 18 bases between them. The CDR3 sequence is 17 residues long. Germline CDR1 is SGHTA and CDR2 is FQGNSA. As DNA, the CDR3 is TGTGCCAGCAGCTTAGAGATGGGCGGGAATATCGCAGATACGCAGTATTTT. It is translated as CASSLEMGGNIADTQYF.

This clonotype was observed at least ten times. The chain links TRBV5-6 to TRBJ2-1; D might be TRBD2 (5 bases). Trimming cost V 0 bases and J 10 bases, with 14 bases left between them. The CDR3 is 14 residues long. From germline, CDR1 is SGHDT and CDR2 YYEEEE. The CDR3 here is CASSLGFGVGEQFF. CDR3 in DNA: TGTGCCAGCAGCTTGGGGTTCGGGGTCGGGGAGCAGTTCTTC.

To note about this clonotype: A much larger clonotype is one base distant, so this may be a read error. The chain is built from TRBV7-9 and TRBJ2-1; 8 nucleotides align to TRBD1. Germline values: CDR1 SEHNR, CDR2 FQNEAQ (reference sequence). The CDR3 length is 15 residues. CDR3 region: CASSPPGGAIDEQSF. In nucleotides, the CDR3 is TGTGCCAGCAGCCCTCCAGGGGGCGCGATCGATGAGCAGTCCTTC.

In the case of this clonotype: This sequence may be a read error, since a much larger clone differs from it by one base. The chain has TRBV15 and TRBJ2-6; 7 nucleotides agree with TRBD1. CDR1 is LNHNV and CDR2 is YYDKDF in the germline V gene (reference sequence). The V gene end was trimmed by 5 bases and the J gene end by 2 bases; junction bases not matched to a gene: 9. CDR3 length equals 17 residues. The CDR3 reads CATSSNTGTAGANVLTF. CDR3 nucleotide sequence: TGTGCCACCAGCTCCAACACCGGGACAGCTGGGGCCAACGTCCTGACTTTC.

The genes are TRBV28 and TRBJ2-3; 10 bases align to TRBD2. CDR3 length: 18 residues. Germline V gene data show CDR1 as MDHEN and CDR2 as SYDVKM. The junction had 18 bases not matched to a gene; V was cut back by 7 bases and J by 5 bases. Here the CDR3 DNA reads TGTGCCAGCAAAGTCTACCGTGGAGCGGGAGGGCCAGAAGATACGCAGTATTTT. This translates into CASKVYRGAGGPEDTQYF.

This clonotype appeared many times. CDR3 sequence: CAIAGTGRTEAFF. CDR3 DNA sequence: TGTGCCATCGCCGGGACAGGGCGCACTGAAGCTTTCTTT. This chain uses TRBV24-1 with TRBJ1-1; 9 positions agree with TRBD1. V shed 11 bases and J 4 bases; nucleotides not matched to a gene: 7. The CDR3 spans 13 residues. CDR1 KGHDR and CDR2 SFDVKD come from the germline V gene.

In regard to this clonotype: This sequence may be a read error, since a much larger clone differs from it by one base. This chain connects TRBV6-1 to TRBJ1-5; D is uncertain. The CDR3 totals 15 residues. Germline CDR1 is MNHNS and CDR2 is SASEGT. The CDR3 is CARRLVAEGNQPQHF. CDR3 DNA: TGTGCCCGCAGGCTGGTGGCGGAGGGCAATCAGCCCCAGCATTTT.

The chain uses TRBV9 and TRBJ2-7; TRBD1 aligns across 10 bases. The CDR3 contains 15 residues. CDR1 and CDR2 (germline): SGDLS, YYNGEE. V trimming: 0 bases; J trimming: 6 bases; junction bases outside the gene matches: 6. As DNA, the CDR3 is TGTGCCAGCAGCGTAGGCGGGACAGGGGAGGGCGAGCAGTACTTC. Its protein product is CASSVGGTGEGEQYF.

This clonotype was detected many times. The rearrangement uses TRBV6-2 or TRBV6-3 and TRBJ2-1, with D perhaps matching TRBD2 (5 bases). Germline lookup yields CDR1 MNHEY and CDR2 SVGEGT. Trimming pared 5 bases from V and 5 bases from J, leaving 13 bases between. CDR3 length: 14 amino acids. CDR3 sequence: CASSLWRSNNEQFF. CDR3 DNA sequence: TGTGCCAGCAGTCTCTGGAGGTCGAACAATGAGCAGTTCTTC.

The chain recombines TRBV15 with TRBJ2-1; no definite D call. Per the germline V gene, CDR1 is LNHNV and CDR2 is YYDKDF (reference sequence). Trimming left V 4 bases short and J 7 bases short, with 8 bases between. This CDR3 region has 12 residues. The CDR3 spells CATSKLVNEQFF. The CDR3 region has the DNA TGTGCCACCAGCAAGCTAGTGAATGAGCAGTTCTTC.

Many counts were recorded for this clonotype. CDR3: CASSTGANQPQHF. CDR3 DNA sequence: TGTGCCAGCAGTACAGGGGCTAATCAGCCCCAGCATTTT. V gene TRBV28 combines with J gene TRBJ1-5, with 7 bases fitting TRBD1. V shed 5 bases, J shed 4 bases, and the junction held 2 bases outside the gene matches. The germline gives CDR1 MDHEN, CDR2 SYDVKM. The CDR3 has 13 residues.

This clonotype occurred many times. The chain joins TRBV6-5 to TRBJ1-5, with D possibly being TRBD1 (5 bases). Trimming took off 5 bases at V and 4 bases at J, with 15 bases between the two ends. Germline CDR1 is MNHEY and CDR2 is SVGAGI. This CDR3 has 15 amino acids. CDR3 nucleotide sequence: TGTGCCAGCAGTATCTCAGGGCTGGGGAATCAGCCCCAGCATTTT. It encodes CASSISGLGNQPQHF.

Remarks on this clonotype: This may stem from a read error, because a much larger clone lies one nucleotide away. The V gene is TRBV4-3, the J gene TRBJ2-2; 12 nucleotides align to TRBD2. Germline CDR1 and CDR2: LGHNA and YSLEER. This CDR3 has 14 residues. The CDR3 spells CTSTLAGGVGELFF. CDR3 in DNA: TGCACCAGCACACTAGCGGGAGGTGTCGGGGAGCTGTTTTTT.

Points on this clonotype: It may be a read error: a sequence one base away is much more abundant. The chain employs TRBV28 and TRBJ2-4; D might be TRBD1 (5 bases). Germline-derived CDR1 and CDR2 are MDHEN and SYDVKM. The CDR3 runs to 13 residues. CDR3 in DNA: TGTGCCAGCAGTTCGGTCAGCAAGGACATTCGGTACTTC. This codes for CASSSVSKDIRYF.

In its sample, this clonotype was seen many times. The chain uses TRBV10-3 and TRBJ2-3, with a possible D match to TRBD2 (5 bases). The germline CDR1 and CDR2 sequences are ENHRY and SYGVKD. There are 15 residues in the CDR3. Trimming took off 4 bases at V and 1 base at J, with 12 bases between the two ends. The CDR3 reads CAISVGSVGTDTQYF. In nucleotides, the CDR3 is TGTGCCATCAGTGTGGGTAGCGTGGGCACAGATACGCAGTATTTT.

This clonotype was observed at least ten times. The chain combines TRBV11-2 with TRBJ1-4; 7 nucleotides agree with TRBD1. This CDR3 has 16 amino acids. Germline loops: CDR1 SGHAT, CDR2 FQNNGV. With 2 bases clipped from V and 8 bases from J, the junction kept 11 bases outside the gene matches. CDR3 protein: CASSLSKGAGQEKLFF. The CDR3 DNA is TGTGCCAGCAGCTTAAGTAAGGGGGCAGGGCAAGAAAAACTGTTTTTT.

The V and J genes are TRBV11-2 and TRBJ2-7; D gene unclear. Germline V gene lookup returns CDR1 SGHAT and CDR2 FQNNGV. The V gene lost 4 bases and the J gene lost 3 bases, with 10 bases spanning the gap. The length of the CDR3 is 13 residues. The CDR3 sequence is CASSSMTHYEQYF. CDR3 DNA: TGTGCCAGCAGCTCCATGACCCACTACGAGCAGTACTTC.

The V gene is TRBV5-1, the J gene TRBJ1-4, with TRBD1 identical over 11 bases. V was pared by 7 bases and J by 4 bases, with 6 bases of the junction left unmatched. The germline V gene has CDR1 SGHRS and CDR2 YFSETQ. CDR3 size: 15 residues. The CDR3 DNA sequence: TGCGCCAGCGGACAGGGGGCCGGAAATAATGAAAAACTGTTTTTT. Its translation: CASGQGAGNNEKLFF.